The source of this T cell receptor beta chain is a study of blood T cell repertoires in COVID-19. Overall study: In each case, the material was cDNA or gDNA derived from T cells, B-cell-depleted T cells, or PBMCs.

This CDR3 region has 15 residues. The trim removed 5 bases at V and 7 bases at J, leaving 8 bases unmatched. Germline CDR1 SGHAT, CDR2 FQNNGV. The data were produced by immunoSEQ multiplex PCR, yet TCRdb's version contains in-frame clones alone and is incomplete. Of 150,000 or so clones detected, about 80% appear once; the ten largest clones hold 8% to 9.5%. V usage is TRBV11-2 and J usage is TRBJ1-4; TRBD1 matches 9 bases. Material: peripheral blood. The sequence came from a woman in her 70s with acute or convalescent COVID-19. The CDR3 protein is CASSEYRGQGEKLFF. CDR3 coding DNA: TGTGCCAGCAGCGAATACAGGGGGCAGGGTGAAAAACTGTTTTTT. The entire variable domain, with the rest obtained from reference TRBV11-2 and TRBJ1-4, is as follows: EAGVAQSPRYKIIEKRQSVAFWCNPISGHATLYWYQQILGQGPKLLIQFQNNGVVDDSQLPKDRFSAERLKGVDSTLKIQPAKLEDSAVYLCASSEYRGQGEKLFFGSGTQLSVL.